Listed below are T cell receptor beta chains from one sample, sequenced in a study of blood T cells in healthy people across ages. TCRdb reprocessed the 5' RACE reads with MiXCR, giving one entry per CDR3 protein. Of around 900,000 distinct CDR3 sequences detected, roughly half appear once; the ten largest clones hold 20% to 25%. Specimen: blood. All receptors derive from an older woman in good health. Each CDR3 is given with its conserved first and last residue. A D gene is named only where the DNA matches it firmly. Not all rows give a size; the values are once, few, many and, for expanded clones, a class.

>-|TRBV5-1|-|TRBJ2-5
TGCGCCAGCAGCTTCCAGGCTTTACAAGAGACCCAGTACTTC
CASSFQALQETQYF
>-|TRBV20-1|TRBD2|TRBJ2-3
TGCAGTGCTAGTCTAGCGGAATTCACAGATACGCAGTATTTT
CSASLAEFTDTQYF
>-|TRBV27|-|TRBJ2-7
TGTGCCAGGCAGACCGGGACCTCCTCCGGGGACGAGCAGTACTTC
CARQTGTSSGDEQYF
>once|TRBV5-1|-|TRBJ1-2
TGCGCCAGCAGCGACGGAAACAATTATGGCTACACCTTC
CASSDGNNYGYTF
>-|TRBV7-2|-|TRBJ1-6
TGTGCCAGCAGGAACAGGGTTTCACCCCTCCACTTT
CASRNRVSPLHF
>-|TRBV9|TRBD2|TRBJ2-1
TGTGCCAGCAGCGTAGTGCTAGCGGGAGAAGGAGAGCAGTTCTTC
CASSVVLAGEGEQFF
>-|TRBV20-1|-|TRBJ2-1
TGCAGTGCCGCATTAGTCGCCTACAATGAGCAGTTCTTC
CSAALVAYNEQFF
>-|TRBV12-5|-|TRBJ2-1
TGTGCTAGTGGTTCCCGGAACAGGAGTTACAATGAGCAGTTCTTC
CASGSRNRSYNEQFF
>few|TRBV29-1|TRBD1|TRBJ2-5
TGCAGCGTTGAAGTGGACAGGGCACAAGAGCAGTACTTC
CSVEVDRAQEQYF
>-|TRBV7-3|-|TRBJ2-1
TGTGCCAGCAGCCTCAAGAGAGATGAGCAGTTCTTC
CASSLKRDEQFF
>few|TRBV27|-|TRBJ2-4
TGTGCCAGCAGCCCCTCTCAAGGCCACGTCCAAAACATTCAGTACTTC
CASSPSQGHVQNIQYF
>-|TRBV20-1|TRBD2|TRBJ2-5
TGCAGTGCTTTTCTTGGACTAGCGGCAACCCAAGAGACCCAGTACTTC
CSAFLGLAATQETQYF
>-|TRBV14|TRBD2|TRBJ2-7
TGTGCCAGCAGCCAAGGGGTTAGCGGGAGCGAGCAGTACTTC
CASSQGVSGSEQYF
>-|TRBV10-3|-|TRBJ2-3
TGTGCCATCCGGCGAAGGGACACAGATACGCAGTATTTT
CAIRRRDTDTQYF
>-|TRBV6-6|TRBD1|TRBJ2-7
TGTGCCAGCAGTTACGACGGGACAGTTTACTACGAGCAGTACTTC
CASSYDGTVYYEQYF
>few|TRBV7-2|-|TRBJ2-7
TGTGCCAGCAGTCCTGGAGGGATGGCCTACGAGCAGTACTTC
CASSPGGMAYEQYF
>-|TRBV6-1|TRBD1|TRBJ2-7
TGTGCCAGCACGTTGTGGCAGGGGGCAGCGTCCTACGAGCAGTACTTC
CASTLWQGAASYEQYF
>-|TRBV9|-|TRBJ1-1
TGTGCCAGCAGCGTAGAAGTCAGAAGCACTGAAGCTTTCTTT
CASSVEVRSTEAFF
>-|TRBV20-1|TRBD2|TRBJ2-3
TGCAGTGCTAGAGGCCCTGGGACTAGCGCAGATACGCAGTATTTT
CSARGPGTSADTQYF
>-|TRBV6-6|-|TRBJ2-1
TGTGCCAGCAGGCGACTGGACCATGAGCAGTTCTTC
CASRRLDHEQFF
>-|TRBV5-6|TRBD1|TRBJ2-7
TGTGCCAGCACCACTACCGGGACAGAGCCCTACGAGCAGTACTTC
CASTTTGTEPYEQYF
>few|TRBV7-6|-|TRBJ2-7
TGTGCCAGCAGCGTGGGGGGGCTTACCACCGAGCAGTACTTC
CASSVGGLTTEQYF
>few|TRBV29-1|-|TRBJ2-3
TGCAGCGTTGATATGGGGGGCCGCACAGATACGCAGTATTTT
CSVDMGGRTDTQYF
>-|TRBV5-1|-|TRBJ2-7
TGCGCCAGCAGCTTGGGGCTAGATAACTACGAGCAGTACTTC
CASSLGLDNYEQYF
>-|TRBV29-1|-|TRBJ2-1
TGCAGTGCCGAGTTGTCCTACAATGAGCAGTTCTTC
CSAELSYNEQFF
>-|TRBV6-6|TRBD1|TRBJ1-2
TGTGCCAGCAGTTACTCGTGGACAGGGACTAACTATGGCTACACCTTC
CASSYSWTGTNYGYTF
>few|TRBV7-2|TRBD2|TRBJ2-7
TGTGCCAGCAGGAGCGGGAGTGCCTACGAGCAGTACTTC
CASRSGSAYEQYF
>few|TRBV7-2|-|TRBJ2-1
TGTGCCAGCAGCCCCCATTTAGGGAGCTCCTACAATGAGCAGTTCTTC
CASSPHLGSSYNEQFF
>-|TRBV5-1|-|TRBJ2-7
TGCGCCAGCCCCTCGGGGTGGGACCACGAGCAGTACTTC
CASPSGWDHEQYF
>-|TRBV3-1|-|TRBJ2-5
TGTGCCAGCAGCCAAGTCAACCAGGCTCAGTACTTC
CASSQVNQAQYF
>-|TRBV20-1|-|TRBJ1-2
TGCAGTGCTAGCCCCGACAGGTTCCCCTCCTATGGCTACACCTTC
CSASPDRFPSYGYTF
>once|TRBV5-6|TRBD1|TRBJ2-1
TGTGCCAGCAGCTCGCTTAAACAGGGGGGTAGAGAGGACAATGAGCAGTTCTTC
CASSSLKQGGREDNEQFF
>-|TRBV27|TRBD1|TRBJ2-7
TGTGCCAGTAGGGGCGGACAGGCTTATTACGAGCAGTACTTC
CASRGGQAYYEQYF
>-|TRBV9|TRBD1|TRBJ1-2
TGTGCCAGCAGCGTAGGAGGGGGCGATGGCTACACCTTC
CASSVGGGDGYTF
>-|TRBV2|-|TRBJ2-7
TGTGCCAGCAAGGGCGGCCAATTCCACGAGCAGTACTTC
CASKGGQFHEQYF
>-|TRBV12-3/TRBV12-4|-|TRBJ2-4
TGTGCCAGCAGTTCTCAGGAGAAGTCCAAAAACATTCAGTACTTC
CASSSQEKSKNIQYF
>-|TRBV25-1|TRBD2|TRBJ2-1
TGTGCCAGCGACCAATGGGGAGGGAAGGAGCAGTTCTTC
CASDQWGGKEQFF
>once|TRBV4-1|TRBD1|TRBJ2-7
TGCGCCAGCAGCCCGAGATCCCGGACAGGGATCAACGAGCAGTACTTC
CASSPRSRTGINEQYF
>few|TRBV15|-|TRBJ1-2
TGTGCCACCAGCAGAGACACGAAACGTCCGAACCTCAATAACTATGGCTACACCTTC
CATSRDTKRPNLNNYGYTF
>-|TRBV12-3/TRBV12-4|-|TRBJ2-4
TGTGCCAGCAGGCCTCAACTGGGGGCAGGGGTAAACATTCAGTACTTC
CASRPQLGAGVNIQYF
>few|TRBV7-9|-|TRBJ2-3
TGTGCCAGCAGCTTGAGCAGCGGTCTGAGCGCAGATACGCAGTATTTT
CASSLSSGLSADTQYF
>few|TRBV4-2|-|TRBJ2-5
TGTGCCAGCAGCCAAAATCAGGCGATACAAGAGACCCAGTACTTC
CASSQNQAIQETQYF
>-|TRBV12-3/TRBV12-4|-|TRBJ2-1
TGTGCCACCTCGGGCGGGACCTGGGATGAGCAGTTCTTC
CATSGGTWDEQFF
>-|TRBV20-1|TRBD2|TRBJ2-1
TGCAGTGCCACCCTAGCGGGTAGCTCCTACAATGAGCAGTTCTTC
CSATLAGSSYNEQFF
>-|TRBV19|-|TRBJ2-7
TGTGCCAGTAGCGTAGACCGGGACCACTCCTACGAGCAGTACTTC
CASSVDRDHSYEQYF
>-|TRBV3-1|-|TRBJ2-5
TGTGCCAGCAGCGCTAATGCTGTGGGGCGGGAGACCCAGTACTTC
CASSANAVGRETQYF
>-|TRBV4-1|-|TRBJ2-2
TGCGCCAGCACCCCTATAAATTCGGGCGGGGAGCTGTTTTTT
CASTPINSGGELFF
>many|TRBV29-1|TRBD1|TRBJ2-5
TGCAGCGTCGAGGGGGACAGGGGAATGGAGACCCAGTACTTC
CSVEGDRGMETQYF
>-|TRBV7-3|-|TRBJ2-6
TGTGCCAGCAGCTGGCGGGAAAACGCTAACACTGGGGCCAACGTCCTGACTTTC
CASSWRENANTGANVLTF
>-|TRBV7-9|-|TRBJ2-3
TGTGCCAGCAGCTTGGGGGGTGGTGGAGGAGATACGCAGTATTTT
CASSLGGGGGDTQYF
>few|TRBV29-1|-|TRBJ2-7
TGCAGCGTCTTGAAGGCCGCCGGGGCGGGCGAGCAGTACTTC
CSVLKAAGAGEQYF
>few|TRBV7-2|TRBD1|TRBJ2-7
TGTGCCAGCAGCCGACAGGGTAGGTCCGAGCAGTACTTC
CASSRQGRSEQYF
>-|TRBV7-9|TRBD1|TRBJ2-7
TGTGCCGGCAGCGAGAAAGACAGGGTGATTGTCCTCGGGGAGCAGTACTTC
CAGSEKDRVIVLGEQYF
>-|TRBV6-5|-|TRBJ2-1
TGTGCCAGCAGCGGCAAGGGGGGGCCCTACAAGGAGCAGTTCTTC
CASSGKGGPYKEQFF
>-|TRBV5-1|-|TRBJ2-5
TGCACCAGCAGCCCGGGACTTGGGTACCAAGAGACCCAGTACTTC
CTSSPGLGYQETQYF